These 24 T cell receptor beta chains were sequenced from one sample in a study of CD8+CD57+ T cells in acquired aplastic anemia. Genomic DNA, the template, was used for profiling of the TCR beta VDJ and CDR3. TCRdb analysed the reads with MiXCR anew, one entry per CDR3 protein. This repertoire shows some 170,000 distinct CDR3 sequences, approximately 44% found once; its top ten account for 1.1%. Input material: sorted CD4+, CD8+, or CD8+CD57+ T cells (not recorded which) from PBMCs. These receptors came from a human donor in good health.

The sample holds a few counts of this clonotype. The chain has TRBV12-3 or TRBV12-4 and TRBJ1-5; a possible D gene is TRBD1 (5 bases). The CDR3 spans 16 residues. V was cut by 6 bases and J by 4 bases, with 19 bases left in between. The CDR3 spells CASSPRAGSKNQPQHF. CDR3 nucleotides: TGTGCCAGCAGCCCAAGAGCAGGGAGTAAAAATCAGCCCCAGCATTTT.

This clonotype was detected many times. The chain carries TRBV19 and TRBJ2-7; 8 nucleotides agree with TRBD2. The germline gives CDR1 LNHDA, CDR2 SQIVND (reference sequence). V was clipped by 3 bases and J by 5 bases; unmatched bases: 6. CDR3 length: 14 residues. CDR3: CASSIRLAFHEQYF. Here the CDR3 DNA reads TGTGCCAGTAGTATTAGACTAGCGTTCCACGAGCAGTACTTC.

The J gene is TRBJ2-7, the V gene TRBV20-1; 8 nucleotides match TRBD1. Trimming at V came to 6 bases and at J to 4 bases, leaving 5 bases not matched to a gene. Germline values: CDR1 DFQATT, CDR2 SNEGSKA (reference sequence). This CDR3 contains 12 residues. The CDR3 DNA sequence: TGCAGTGCGAGACAGGGGAGGTACGAGCAGTACTTC. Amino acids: CSARQGRYEQYF.

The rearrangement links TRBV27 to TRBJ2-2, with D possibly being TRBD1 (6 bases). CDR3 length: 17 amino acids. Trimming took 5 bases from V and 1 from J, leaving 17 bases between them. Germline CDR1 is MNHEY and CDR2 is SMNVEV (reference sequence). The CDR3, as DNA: TGTGCCAGCAGTAGTTCCGAGGGACAAAAGAACACCGGGGAGCTGTTTTTT. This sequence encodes CASSSSEGQKNTGELFF.

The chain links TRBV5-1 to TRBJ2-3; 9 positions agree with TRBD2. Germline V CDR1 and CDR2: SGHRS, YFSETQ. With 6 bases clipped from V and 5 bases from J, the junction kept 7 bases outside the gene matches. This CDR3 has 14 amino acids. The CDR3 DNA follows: TGCGCCAGCACCATCATAGCGGGAGAAGATACGCAGTATTTT. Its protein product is CASTIIAGEDTQYF.

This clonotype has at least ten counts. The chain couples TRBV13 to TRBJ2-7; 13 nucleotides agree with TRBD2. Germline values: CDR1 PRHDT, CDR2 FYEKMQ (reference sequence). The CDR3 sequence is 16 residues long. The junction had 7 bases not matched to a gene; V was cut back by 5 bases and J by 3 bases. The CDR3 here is CASSPRLAGGLYEQYF. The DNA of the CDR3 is TGTGCCAGCAGCCCCCGACTAGCGGGAGGACTCTACGAGCAGTACTTC.

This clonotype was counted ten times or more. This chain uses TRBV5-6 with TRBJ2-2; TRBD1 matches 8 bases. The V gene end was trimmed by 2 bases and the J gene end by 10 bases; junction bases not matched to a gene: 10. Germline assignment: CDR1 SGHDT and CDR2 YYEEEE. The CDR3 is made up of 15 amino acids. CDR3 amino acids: CASSFYRDRKEELFF. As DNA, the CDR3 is TGTGCCAGCAGCTTTTACCGGGACAGGAAGGAGGAGCTGTTTTTT.

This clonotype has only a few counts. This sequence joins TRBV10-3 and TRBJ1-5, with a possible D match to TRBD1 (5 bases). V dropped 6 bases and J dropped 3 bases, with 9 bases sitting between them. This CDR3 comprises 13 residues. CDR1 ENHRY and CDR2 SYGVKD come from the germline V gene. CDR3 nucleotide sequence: TGTGCCATCAGGGGACGTGTCAATCAGCCCCAGCATTTT. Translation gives CAIRGRVNQPQHF.

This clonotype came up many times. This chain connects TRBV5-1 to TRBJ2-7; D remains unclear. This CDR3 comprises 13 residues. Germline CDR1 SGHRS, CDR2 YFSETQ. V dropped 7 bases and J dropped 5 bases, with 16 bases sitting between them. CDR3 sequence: CASAAAGVDEQYF. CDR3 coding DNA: TGCGCCAGCGCCGCGGCAGGAGTCGACGAGCAGTACTTC.

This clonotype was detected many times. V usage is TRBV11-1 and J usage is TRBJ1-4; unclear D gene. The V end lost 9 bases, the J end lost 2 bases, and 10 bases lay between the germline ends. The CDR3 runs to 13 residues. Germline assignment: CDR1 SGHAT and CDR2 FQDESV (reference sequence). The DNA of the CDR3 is TGTGCCAGTCAGCGGTCGACTAATGAAAAACTGTTTTTT. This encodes CASQRSTNEKLFF.

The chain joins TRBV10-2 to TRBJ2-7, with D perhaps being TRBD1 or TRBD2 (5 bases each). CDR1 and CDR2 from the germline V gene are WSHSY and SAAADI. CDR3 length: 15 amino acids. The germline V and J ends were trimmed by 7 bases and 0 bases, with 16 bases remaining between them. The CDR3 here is CASTSSPGSSYEQYF. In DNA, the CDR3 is TGCGCCAGCACCTCGTCCCCAGGGAGCTCCTACGAGCAGTACTTC.

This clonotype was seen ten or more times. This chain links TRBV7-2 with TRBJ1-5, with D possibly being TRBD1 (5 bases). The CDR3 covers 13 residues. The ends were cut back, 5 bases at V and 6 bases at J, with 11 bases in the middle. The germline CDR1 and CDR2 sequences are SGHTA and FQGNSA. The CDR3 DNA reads TGTGCCAGCAGCGAGCAGGGTAGTCAGCCCCAGCATTTT. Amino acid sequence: CASSEQGSQPQHF. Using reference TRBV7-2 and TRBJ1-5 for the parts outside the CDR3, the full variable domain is GAGVSQSPSNKVTEKGKDVELRCDPISGHTALYWYRQSLGQGLEFLIYFQGNSAPDKSGLPSDRFSAERTGGSVSTLTIQRTQQEDSAVYLCASSEQGSQPQHFGDGTRLSIL.

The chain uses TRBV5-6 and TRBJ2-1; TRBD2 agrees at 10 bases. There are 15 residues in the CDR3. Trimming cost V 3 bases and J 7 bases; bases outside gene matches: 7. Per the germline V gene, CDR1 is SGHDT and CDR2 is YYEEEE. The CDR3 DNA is TGTGCCAGCAGCTATTCTAGCGGGAGAGTTAATGAGCAGTTCTTC. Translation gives CASSYSSGRVNEQFF.

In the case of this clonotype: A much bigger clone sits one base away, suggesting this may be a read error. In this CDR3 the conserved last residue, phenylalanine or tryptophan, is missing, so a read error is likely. The DNA of the CDR3 is TGTGCCAGCAGCTGGTCAGGACTAGCCAATGAGCAGTTCATC. Encoded protein: CASSWSGLANEQFI. This rearrangement joins TRBV5-5 to TRBJ2-1; 8 bases are shared with TRBD2. Germline CDR1 reads SGHKS; CDR2 reads YYEKEE (reference sequence). The CDR3 runs to 14 residues. J gave up 6 bases and V 3 bases, and 5 bases lay outside the gene matches.

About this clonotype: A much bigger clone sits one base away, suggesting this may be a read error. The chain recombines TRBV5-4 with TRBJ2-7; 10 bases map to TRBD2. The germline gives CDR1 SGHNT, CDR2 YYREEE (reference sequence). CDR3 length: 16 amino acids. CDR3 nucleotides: TGTGCCAGCAGCTTGGCAACTAGCGGGGCCTCCTACGAGCGGTACTTC. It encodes CASSLATSGASYERYF. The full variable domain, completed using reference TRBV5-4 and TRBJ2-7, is ETGVTQSPTHLIKTRGQQVTLRCSSQSGHNTVSWYQQALGQGPQFIFQYYREEENGRGNFPPRFSGLQFPNYSSELNVNALELDDSALYLCASSLATSGASYERYFGPGTRLTVT.

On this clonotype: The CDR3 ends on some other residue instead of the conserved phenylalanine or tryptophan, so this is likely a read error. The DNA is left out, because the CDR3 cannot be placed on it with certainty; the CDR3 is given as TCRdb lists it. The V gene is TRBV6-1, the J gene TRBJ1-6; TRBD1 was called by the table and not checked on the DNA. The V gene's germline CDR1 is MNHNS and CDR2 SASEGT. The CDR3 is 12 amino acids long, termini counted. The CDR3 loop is CASSEDRATIHS.

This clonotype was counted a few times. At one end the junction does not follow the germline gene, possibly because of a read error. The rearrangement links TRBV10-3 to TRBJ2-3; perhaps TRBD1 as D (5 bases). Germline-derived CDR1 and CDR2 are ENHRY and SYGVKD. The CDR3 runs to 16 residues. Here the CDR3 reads CASSEVGWLRADTQYF. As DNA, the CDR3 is TGTGCCAGCAGTGAAGTTGGGTGGCTCAGGGCAGATACGCAGTATTTT.

For the CDR3, the DNA is TGCGCCAGCAGTGACGAAAAAAACACTGAAGCTTTCTTT. Translated: CASSDEKNTEAFF. V is TRBV5-1 and J is TRBJ1-1; D is ambiguous. The CDR3 has 13 amino acids. V was pared by 5 bases and J by 2 bases, with 10 bases between. Germline values: CDR1 SGHRS, CDR2 YFSETQ.

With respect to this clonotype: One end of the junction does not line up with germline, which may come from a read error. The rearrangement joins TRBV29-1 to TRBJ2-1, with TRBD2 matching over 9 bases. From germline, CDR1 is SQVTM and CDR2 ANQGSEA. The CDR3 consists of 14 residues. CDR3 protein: CAWSVLAGASKQFF. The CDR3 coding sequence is TGTGCCTGGAGTGTTTTAGCGGGGGCAAGCAAGCAGTTCTTC.

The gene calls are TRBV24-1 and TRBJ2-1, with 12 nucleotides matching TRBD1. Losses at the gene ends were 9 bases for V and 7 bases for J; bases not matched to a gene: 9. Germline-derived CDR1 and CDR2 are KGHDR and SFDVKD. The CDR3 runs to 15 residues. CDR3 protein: CATAEGTGGRNEQFF. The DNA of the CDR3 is TGTGCCACCGCTGAGGGGACAGGGGGCCGGAATGAGCAGTTCTTC.

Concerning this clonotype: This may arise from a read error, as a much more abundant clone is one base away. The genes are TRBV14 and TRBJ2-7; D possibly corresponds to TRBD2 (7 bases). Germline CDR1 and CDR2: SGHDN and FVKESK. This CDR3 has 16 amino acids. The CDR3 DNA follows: TGTGCCAGCAGCGGGAAAGGGGGGGAATCTTACTACGAGCAGCACTTC. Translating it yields CASSGKGGESYYEQHF.

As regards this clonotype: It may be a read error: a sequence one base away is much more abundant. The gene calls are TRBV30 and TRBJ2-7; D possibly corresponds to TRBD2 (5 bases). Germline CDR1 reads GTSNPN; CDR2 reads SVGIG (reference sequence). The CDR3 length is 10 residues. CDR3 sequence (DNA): TGTGCCCACGGGGTCTACGAGCCGTACTTC. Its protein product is CAHGVYEPYF.

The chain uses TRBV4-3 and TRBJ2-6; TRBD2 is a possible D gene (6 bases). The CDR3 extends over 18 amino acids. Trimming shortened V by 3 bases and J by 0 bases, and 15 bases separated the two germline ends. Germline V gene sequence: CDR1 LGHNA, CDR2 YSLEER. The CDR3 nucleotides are TGCGCCAGCAGCCACGGGAGCGGTTCCGCCTCTGGGGCCAACGTCCTGACTTTC. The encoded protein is CASSHGSGSASGANVLTF.

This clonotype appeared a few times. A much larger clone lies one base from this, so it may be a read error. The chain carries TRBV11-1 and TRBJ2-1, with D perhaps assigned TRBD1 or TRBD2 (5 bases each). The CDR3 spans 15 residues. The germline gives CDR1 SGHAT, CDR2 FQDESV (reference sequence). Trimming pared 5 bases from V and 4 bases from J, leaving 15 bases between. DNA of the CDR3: TGTGCCAGCAGCCCGTCCCGGGACCGATACAATGAGCAGTTCTTC. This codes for CASSPSRDRYNEQFF.